The rows below give T cell receptor beta chains drawn from one sample of a study of radiotherapy plus CTLA-4 blockade in lung cancer. Data came from immunoSEQ multiplex PCR; TCRdb stores just in-frame clones and leaves some out. The table includes 80,000 to 100,000 clones, approximately 78% detected once. Source: peripheral blood, taken from a patient treated with radiotherapy plus ipilimumab. The receptors originated from a human donor with non-small cell lung cancer who had a partial response to radiotherapy plus ipilimumab. The CDR3 runs from the conserved cysteine through the conserved F or W. D genes are given only for firm matches. Size is stated for part of the rows, as once, few or many counts, or as a class when the clone is expanded.

J gene | V gene | D gene | clone size | CDR3 DNA | CDR3 protein
TRBJ1-6 | TRBV10-3 | . | . | TGTGCCATCAGTGTTGAGAGCTCCTATAATTCACCCCTCCACTTT | CAISVESSYNSPLHF
TRBJ1-2 | TRBV25-1 | . | . | TGTGCCAGCAGTCCAGATACAGCTATCTATGGCTACACCTTC | CASSPDTAIYGYTF
TRBJ2-1 | TRBV11-2 | . | . | TGTGCCAGCAGCTTTTTCAGACTAGTTAGTTCCTCCTACAATGAGCAGTTCTTC | CASSFFRLVSSSYNEQFF
TRBJ2-1 | TRBV13 | TRBD1 | . | TGTGCCAGCAGCCCCGAAATGGTATCAACAGGGGATGCCTACAATGAGCAGTTCTTC | CASSPEMVSTGDAYNEQFF
TRBJ2-5 | TRBV7-2 | . | . | TGTGCCAGCAGCTTAATTGCGCAGGGGGAGACCCAGTACTTC | CASSLIAQGETQYF
TRBJ2-5 | TRBV18 | TRBD1 | . | TGTGCCAGCTCCCAGGGACAGGCGGGAGAGACCCAGTACTTC | CASSQGQAGETQYF
TRBJ1-5 | TRBV6-5 | . | . | TGTGCCAGCAGTCGGACAGATAGCAATCAGCCCCAGCATTTT | CASSRTDSNQPQHF
TRBJ1-5 | TRBV25-1 | . | once | TGTGCCAGCAGCCTTTACAGGTCCGATCAGCCCCAGCATTTT | CASSLYRSDQPQHF
TRBJ1-1 | TRBV19 | . | . | TGTGCCAGTATTCCCCCCTATGGGCAATTTTTGAACACTGAAGCTTTCTTT | CASIPPYGQFLNTEAFF
TRBJ1-3 | TRBV30 | . | once | TGTGCCTGGAGTGGCACTCACTCTGGAAACACCATATATTTT | CAWSGTHSGNTIYF
TRBJ2-3 | TRBV7-3 | . | few | TGTGCCAGCAGCTTAATTTCCGGGAGCGCAGATACGCAGTATTTT | CASSLISGSADTQYF
TRBJ2-7 | TRBV27 | TRBD1 | . | TGTGCCAGCAGTTTATCAGGGACAGTTCCTACCGAGCAGTACTTC | CASSLSGTVPTEQYF
TRBJ1-2 | TRBV6-6 | TRBD1 | few | TGTGCCAGCAGCCAATGGGGGACAGGCGGCGGAACCTTC | CASSQWGTGGGTF
TRBJ1-1 | TRBV6-5 | TRBD1 | once | TGTGCCAGCAGTTTCGGACGACAGGGTAGGACTGAAGCTTTCTTT | CASSFGRQGRTEAFF
TRBJ2-2 | TRBV6-4 | . | . | TGTGCCAGCAGTGAGAGTCGCGACACCGGGGAGCTGTTTTTT | CASSESRDTGELFF
TRBJ2-1 | TRBV10-1 | TRBD2 | . | TGCGCCAGCAGTGAGCTACTAGCGGGGTACAATGAGCAGTTCTTC | CASSELLAGYNEQFF
TRBJ2-1 | TRBV2 | . | once | TGTGCCAGCAGCTTTGACTCGAGCTCCTACAATGAGCAGTTCTTC | CASSFDSSSYNEQFF
TRBJ2-1 | TRBV19 | . | once | TGTGCCAGTAGATTCTCGGCAGGGAACTTCTATGAGCAGTTCTTC | CASRFSAGNFYEQFF
TRBJ2-2 | TRBV7-8 | TRBD2 | few | TGTGCCAGCAGCTTATCTAGCGGGAGGCCCAACACCGGGGAGCTGTTTTTT | CASSLSSGRPNTGELFF
TRBJ1-5 | TRBV19 | TRBD1 | . | TGTGCCAGCCTACAGGGGATAGGCCGTCAGCCCCAGCATTTT | CASLQGIGRQPQHF
TRBJ1-3 | TRBV5-1 | . | few | TGCGCCAGCAGCCACTCACTCCGGGGCTCTGGAAACACCATATATTTT | CASSHSLRGSGNTIYF
TRBJ1-5 | TRBV7-8 | TRBD1 | . | TGTGCCAGCAGCGCCAGGGACAGGGGAGAACTAAGCAATCAGCCCCAGCATTTT | CASSARDRGELSNQPQHF
TRBJ2-5 | TRBV18 | TRBD2 | once | TGTGCCAGCTCAGCACTAGCGGGAGAAGAGACCCAGTACTTC | CASSALAGEETQYF